This TCR beta chain is drawn from a study of blood T cell repertoires in COVID-19. At the level of the study: From the United States, Italy and Spain came samples of acute and convalescent COVID-19. T cells, B-cell-depleted T cells, or PBMCs supplied cDNA or gDNA.

In the study's own analysis: Reference gene primer amplification gave nucleated cell count estimates. TCRdb's copy holds only in-frame clones and misses some; the assay was immunoSEQ multiplex PCR. The V and J calls and clone size are taken from that table; D and trimming were inferred from the DNA. There are 95,000 to 110,000 clones in the sample; approximately 91% occur only once, and more than 4.5% lies in the top ten. Germline V gene lookup returns CDR1 MGHDK and CDR2 SYGVNS. Trimming stripped 1 base from V and 5 bases from J, with 17 bases between. The length of the CDR3 is 17 residues. Sequences were obtained from peripheral blood. V is TRBV25-1 and J is TRBJ1-4; D gene ambiguous. The receptor was derived from a human donor in a cohort sampled during active COVID-19. The CDR3 loop is CASSELARVGQNEKLFF. The CDR3, as DNA: TGTGCCAGCAGTGAATTAGCCCGGGTCGGCCAGAATGAAAAACTGTTTTTT.